This T cell receptor (beta chain) was sequenced in a study of identical twins (dated by TCRdb to the mid-2010s). Study-wide context: The study deep-sequenced TCR alpha and beta repertoires from monozygotic twins, unrelated adults of various ages and cord blood to test whether fetal clonotypes persist. To rule out contamination, the twin experiments were replicated at different times with different library preparation protocols.

This clonotype was seen a few times. What this receptor recognizes is not known. Base qualities are missing; no much larger clone stands one base away. Libraries were prepared through 5' RACE. The sequencing machine was an Illumina HiSeq 2000. Template switching added a universal primer binding site, and the final cDNA carried a unique molecular identifier that allowed TCR cDNA molecules to be counted accurately. Specific primers in the conserved constant-segment region were used to synthesize first-strand cDNA for the TCR alpha and beta chains. To control for contamination, each cDNA library was double barcoded with a SMART-Mk sample barcode plus Illumina barcodes. TruSeq adapter sequences along with Illumina sample barcodes were introduced in two successive PCR steps. TCR alpha and beta cDNA libraries were sequenced on the Illumina HiSeq platform with custom primers. Regarding the original processing steps: MiGEC processed the raw reads to extract unique molecular identifiers, while MiXCR was used to determine the CDR3 positions. Recombination models were inferred per individual with the repgenHMM and IGoR tools using an EM algorithm. Shared clonotype analysis was performed with the tcR package in R, normalizing sharing by the product of cloneset sizes. Out-of-frame nonproductive sequences were analyzed to study raw recombination free of thymic and clonal selection effects. TCRdb cleaned the public reads at Q25 with fastp, built clones with MiXCR and kept in-frame beta chains. Rows are unified per CDR3 protein, each entry keeping the most common DNA and genes. The authors' filters were not applied to this entry. Within this sample are fewer than 500,000 distinct CDR3 sequences, with approximately 14% of them counted one time only. The ten largest clones represent approximately 0.98% of the sample.

Only healthy Caucasian donors were included. Three pairs of female monozygotic twins, all aged about 18 to 30 years, were included in the twin cohort. CD4+ and CD8+ T cell populations were isolated with positive isolation kits from Invitrogen. Results and caveats for the whole study, not just this receptor: Out-of-frame TCR alpha sharing in monozygotic twins was systematically underestimated by recombination models, whereas sharing between unrelated individuals was in agreement with the recombination models. Because the same donors could not be followed over many years, conclusions were based on cross-sectional statistical analysis. Abundant cord blood beta clonotypes carried fewer insertions; young adult naive repertoires showed a weaker similar trend, while memory repertoires showed none. Out-of-frame TCR alpha sequences shared between twins showed an excess of low generation-probability sequences compared with coincidental sharing between unrelated individuals. Invariant T cells such as MAIT and iNKT could partly confound zero-insertion analyses, although diverse VJ usage argued against such confounding for most clonotypes. The excess sharing between twins in beta out-of-frame sequences was weaker because fewer shared sequences reduced the signal-to-noise ratio.

From the cysteine up to the phenylalanine, the CDR3 has a length of 15 residues. CDR3 DNA only is kept here, 45 bases in frame from base 1. V is pared back by 6 bases and J by 3 bases, with 15 bases lying between the germline termini. According to the germline V gene, CDR1 reads SNHLY and CDR2 reads FYNNEI. This sample also appeared in a second study, on yellow fever vaccine responses in identical twins. The second study, in turn, reports: The T cell response to vaccination in identical twins was reported by the authors to appear partly convergent and partly personalized. Focusing on identical twins, the study followed the T cell clones that responded to the vaccine, and did so with precision.

The sequence was collected from a woman under 30 in good health. The rearrangement combines TRBV2 with TRBJ2-1, with TRBD1 perhaps the D gene, on 5 matching bases. Sequenced material: CD4+ T cells sorted from blood. The nucleotide sequence is given as TGTGCCAGCAGAAGGGGAAGAAACGACTACAATGAGCAGTTCTTC. It specifies CASRRGRNDYNEQFF. Here the CDR3 is joined to the reference TRBV2 and TRBJ2-1 genes, and the full variable domain is: EPEVTQTPSHQVTQMGQEVILRCVPISNHLYFYWYRQILGQKVEFLVSFYNNEISEKSEIFDDQFSVERPDGSNFTLKIRSTKLEDSAMYFCASRRGRNDYNEQFFGPGTRLTVL.